The clone carrying this TCR beta chain was recorded at least ten times. Its antigen is currently unknown. Time point: patch test 3, about 24 weeks after DPC sensitization. Stated treatment: therapeutic diphenylcyclopropenone sensitization with weekly scalp DPC. Sequencing started from total RNA isolated from unfractionated whole blood. TCRdb recomputed calls from the RACE reads with MiXCR, one row per CDR3 protein. The table has roughly 39,000 distinct CDR3 sequences, approximately 12% seen once. The sample comes from a study of human T cells and chemical hapten exposure. Background on the study: On the upper back, patch tests were applied with 0.01% DPC and read at 6 days.

Whole-study findings and limits: Expanded TCRs showed more large CDR3 clusters than pre-sensitization or healthy control sets.

CDR1 is SGHAT, CDR2 FQNNGV, per germline. This CDR3 is 14 amino acids long. Trimming removed 8 bases from V and 0 bases from J, with 13 bases in between. The V gene is TRBV11-2, the J gene TRBJ1-1; tentative D call: TRBD1 (5 bases). The sequence was collected from a woman aged 40 to 49 with alopecia areata. Some clones in this sample may be carry-over from other donors' samples. Source: whole blood, taken in connection with sensitization to the hapten diphenylcyclopropenone (DPC). CDR3 bases: TGTGCCAGCGGTGGGGGACCGTTGAACACTGAAGCTTTCTTT. Amino acids: CASGGGPLNTEAFF.